The source of this T cell receptor (beta chain) is a study of blood T cells in healthy people across ages (dated by TCRdb to between 2014 and 2016). Background for the entire study: In model experiments, template switching captured about one uniquely barcoded TCR beta cDNA molecule for every two T cells. The study measured age-related changes in TCR beta repertoire diversity using deep sequencing normalized with unique cDNA molecular identifiers. Four age groups were formed from the donors: young (average approximately 15 years), middle-aged (approximately 41), aged (approximately 60) and long-lived (about 80). Donors of different ages were randomly distributed across sequencing lanes to avoid experimental bias. Using the same blood draw, the study looked at two additional independent replicas of 1 million unique cDNA reads for two donors, one aged 18 to 30 and the other aged 80 or older. Paper-wide results and their limitations: Total diversity estimates from one million sequenced T cells were considered lower bounds and underestimates. Conclusive comparison of naive and antigen-experienced compartments was prevented by the profiling of bulk unsorted PBMCs. As age increased, observed TCR beta diversity per million T cells dropped in a roughly linear way, and a significant reduction was already evident by age approximately 40. Donor CMV infection status was unknown, potentially confounding age-related changes in expanded clonotypes. Compared with the aged group, the long-lived group had more naive CD4+ T cells, fewer expanded clones and increased TCR diversity, suggesting age selection. Observed TCR beta diversity correlated strongly with the percentage of naive T cells measured by flow cytometry.

The CDR3 starts with the cysteine, ends with the phenylalanine, and has 17 residues. Of the read, only the CDR3 DNA is kept; its 51 bases are in frame from base 1. About this clonotype itself: Its antigen is still unknown. No base qualities exist here, and no much larger clone lies one base off it.

The library came from 5' RACE. TCRdb shows the sequencer as Illumina HiSeq 2500. The second PCR ran for about 6 to 12 cycles and used a J-beta primer mix along with a sample-barcoded 5' primer. A template-switch 5' adaptor carrying 12 random nucleotides introduced a unique molecular identifier onto each TCR beta cDNA molecule. At least 2.5 million CDR3-containing paired-end reads were obtained from each sample. First-strand cDNA synthesis was performed from all RNA using the Mint cDNA synthesis kit, with priming by a TRBC-specific oligonucleotide. Following uracil-DNA glycosylase treatment, a first 18-cycle PCR with universal primers M1SS and BC2_uni_R was performed on all cDNA. The authors' pipeline ran thus. For normalization, 1 million high-quality reads were randomly selected from each sample, with every read carrying a distinct molecular identifier. Reads sharing molecular identifiers were discarded rather than binned into consensus sequences. MiTCR, with a Q25 quality threshold and the strictest error-elimination algorithm, was used for CDR3 identification, clonotype clustering and error correction. A nonparametric unseen species model with Euler transformation was used to estimate a lower bound on total TCR beta diversity. The raw public reads went through TCRdb reprocessing: fastp at Q25, MiXCR clone calling, in-frame beta chains kept. One record per CDR3 amino acid sequence lists the most common genes and DNA. TCRdb's processing, not the authors', yielded these V and J calls. The sample profile shows roughly 860,000 distinct CDR3 sequences; about 59% of them were found once. The ten largest clonotypes hold 25% to 35% of the sample.

The donors were about 40 Caucasian individuals from Russia, aged roughly 6 to 100 years, who were systemically healthy. Ten milliliters of peripheral blood were drawn from each donor into EDTA-treated Vacutainer tubes. Ficoll-Paque density-gradient centrifugation was used to isolate PBMCs, with at least 7 million per sample. Trizol reagent was used to extract total RNA from PBMCs, with at least 5 micrograms per sample. Naive CD45RAhigh/CD27high T cell percentages were measured by flow cytometry on a PBMC aliquot from every donor. Specimen: blood. The sequence was collected from a man aged 25-40 years in good health. Rearrangement joined TRBV21-1 to TRBJ2-4; TRBD1 is the table's D call and was not checked against the DNA. TRBV21-1 is termed a pseudogene. CDR3 sequence: CASRGSTDRGRKDIQYF. In nucleotides, the sequence is TGTGCCAGCAGGGGATCAACCGACAGGGGGCGCAAAGACATTCAGTACTTC.